These 7 T cell receptor beta chains were sequenced from one sample in a study of CD8 T cells in ankylosing spondylitis. MiXCR, run by TCRdb on the 5' RACE reads, gives a single entry per CDR3 protein. There are about 350,000 distinct CDR3 sequences in the sample; approximately 20% occur only once, and around 13% lies in the top ten. The sequenced sample was blood, either unsorted or a sorted T cell fraction (not recorded which). The receptors shown here come from a male donor with ankylosing spondylitis or in good health (not recorded which).

This clonotype was observed a few times. The chain is built from TRBV5-6 and TRBJ1-2, with 10 bases that match TRBD1. There are 15 residues in the CDR3. The J segment lost 5 bases and the V segment lost 2 bases, leaving 6 bases of the junction unmatched. Germline CDR1 reads SGHDT; CDR2 reads YYEEEE. Written as DNA, the CDR3 is TGTGCCAGCAGCTTCCGGACAGGGGGGGTATATGGCTACACCTTC. Translated: CASSFRTGGVYGYTF.

This clonotype was detected only a few times. The chain carries TRBV4-1 and TRBJ1-1, with D tentatively TRBD1 (5 bases). This CDR3 is 15 amino acids long. Trimming removed 4 bases at V and 5 bases at J, with 17 bases between. Germline CDR1 is MGHRA and CDR2 is YSYEKL. The chain's CDR3 is CASSPPTGGWTEAFF. DNA for the CDR3: TGCGCCAGCAGCCCCCCGACTGGGGGGTGGACTGAAGCTTTCTTT.

This clonotype was observed at least ten times. This sequence joins TRBV12-3 or TRBV12-4 and TRBJ2-1; D gene ambiguous. Trimming shortened V by 6 bases and J by 4 bases, and 10 bases separated the two germline ends. The CDR3 has 13 amino acids. CDR3 protein: CASSRPLYNEQFF. The DNA of the CDR3 is TGTGCCAGCAGCCGACCCTTGTACAATGAGCAGTTCTTC.

The chain links TRBV27 to TRBJ2-7; TRBD2 is a possible D gene (6 bases). The CDR3 is 13 residues long. Germline V CDR1 and CDR2: MNHEY, SMNVEV (reference sequence). Trimming left V 8 bases short and J 3 bases short, with 14 bases between. CDR3 bases: TGTGCCAGCCGGAGAGGAGGGTTCTACGAGCAGTACTTC. Protein product: CASRRGGFYEQYF.

The V gene is TRBV6-1, the J gene TRBJ2-5; D may correspond to TRBD1 or TRBD2 (5 bases each). The CDR3 is made up of 16 amino acids. Trimming left V 1 base short and J 5 bases short, with 17 bases between. In germline, CDR1 is MNHNS, CDR2 SASEGT. DNA of the CDR3: TGTGCCAGCAGTGAAGGTTGGACCCTCGGGGCTGAGACCCAGTACTTC. Its translation is CASSEGWTLGAETQYF.

This clonotype was observed a handful of times. J is TRBJ1-5 and V is TRBV15; 11 bases match TRBD1. The length of the CDR3 is 18 residues. Per germline, CDR1 LNHNV and CDR2 YYDKDF (reference sequence). J was trimmed by 2 bases and V by 2 bases; bases with no gene match: 8. CDR3 region: CATSRSSGQGAGNQPQHF. CDR3 nucleotide sequence: TGTGCCACCAGCAGAAGTAGCGGACAGGGGGCCGGCAATCAGCCCCAGCATTTT.

This sequence joins TRBV6-1 and TRBJ1-1; no firm D call. CDR1 and CDR2 from the germline V gene are MNHNS and SASEGT. Trimming removed 3 bases from V and 3 bases from J, with 14 bases in between. The CDR3 length is 15 residues. In nucleotides, the CDR3 is TGTGCCAGCAGTGACATAAATCAGAAAGACACTGAAGCTTTCTTT. It translates to CASSDINQKDTEAFF.